The clone carrying this T cell receptor (beta chain) occurred a few times. This sample is drawn from a study of T-cell reconstitution after alpha-beta-depleted transplantation in children. The V and J ends lost 1 base and 3 bases respectively, with 10 bases between them. This CDR3 is 15 amino acids long. Germline assignment: CDR1 SGHVS and CDR2 FQNEAQ. Preparation of the TCRbeta library used unique molecular identifiers. Each CDR3 protein gets one entry after TCRdb re-called the PCR reads with MiXCR. The sample contains 200,000 to 250,000 distinct CDR3 sequences, about 8.2% of which appear only once. The J gene is TRBJ1-5, the V gene TRBV7-8; D is undetermined. Sequenced here: PBMCs, mostly from graft donor cells, sampled 360 days after TCRalphabeta/CD19-depleted stem cell transplant. This clonotype was obtained from a male patient aged 2-15 years who had a stem cell transplant for acute myeloid leukemia, so the T cells may come from the graft donor. The CDR3 nucleotides read TGTGCCAGCAGCTTAGTCTGGGGTAACAATCAGCCCCAGCATTTT. Translated, it gives CASSLVWGNNQPQHF.